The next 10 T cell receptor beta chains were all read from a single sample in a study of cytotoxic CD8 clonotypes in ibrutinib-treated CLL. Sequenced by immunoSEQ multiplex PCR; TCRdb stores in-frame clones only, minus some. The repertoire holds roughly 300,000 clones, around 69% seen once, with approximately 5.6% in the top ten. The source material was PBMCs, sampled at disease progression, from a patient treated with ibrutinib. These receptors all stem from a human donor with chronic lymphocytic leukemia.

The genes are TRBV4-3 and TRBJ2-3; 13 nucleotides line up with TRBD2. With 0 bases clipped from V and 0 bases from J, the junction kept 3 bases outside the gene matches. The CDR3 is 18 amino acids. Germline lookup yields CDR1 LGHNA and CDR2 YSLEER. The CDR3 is CASSQERLAGGSTDTQYF. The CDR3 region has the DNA TGCGCCAGCAGCCAAGAGAGACTAGCGGGAGGAAGCACAGATACGCAGTATTTT.

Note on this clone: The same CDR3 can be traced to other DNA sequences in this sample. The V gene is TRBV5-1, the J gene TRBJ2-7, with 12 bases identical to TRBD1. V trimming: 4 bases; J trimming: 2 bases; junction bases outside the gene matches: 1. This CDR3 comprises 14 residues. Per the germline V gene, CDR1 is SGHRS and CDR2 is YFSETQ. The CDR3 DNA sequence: TGCGCCAGCAGCCGGGACAGGGGGCCCTACGAGCAGTACTTC. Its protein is CASSRDRGPYEQYF.

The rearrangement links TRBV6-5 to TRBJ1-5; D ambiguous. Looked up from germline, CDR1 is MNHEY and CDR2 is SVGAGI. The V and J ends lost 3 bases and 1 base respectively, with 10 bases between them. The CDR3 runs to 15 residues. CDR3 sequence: CASSYLDGSNQPQHF. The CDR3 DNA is TGTGCCAGCAGTTATTTGGACGGGAGCAATCAGCCCCAGCATTTT.

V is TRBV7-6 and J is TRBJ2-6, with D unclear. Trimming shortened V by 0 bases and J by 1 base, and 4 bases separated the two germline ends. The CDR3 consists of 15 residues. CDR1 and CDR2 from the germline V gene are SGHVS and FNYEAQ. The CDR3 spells CASSLAGSGANVLTF. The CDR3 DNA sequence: TGTGCCAGCAGCTTAGCGGGTTCTGGGGCCAACGTCCTGACTTTC. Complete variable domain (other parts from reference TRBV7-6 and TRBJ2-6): GAGVSQSPRYKVTKRGQDVALRCDPISGHVSLYWYRQALGQGPEFLTYFNYEAQQDKSGLPNDRFSAERPEGSISTLTIQRTEQRDSAMYRCASSLAGSGANVLTFGAGSRLTVL.

CDR3 in amino acids: CASSLAGTSGANVLTF. Here the CDR3 DNA reads TGCGCCAGCAGCTTGGCGGGGACCTCTGGGGCCAACGTCCTGACTTTC. The chain has TRBV5-1 and TRBJ2-6; D possibly matches TRBD1 or TRBD2 (5 bases each). There are 16 residues in the CDR3. Germline lookup yields CDR1 SGHRS and CDR2 YFSETQ. The V gene lost 0 bases and the J gene lost 0 bases, with 7 bases spanning the gap.

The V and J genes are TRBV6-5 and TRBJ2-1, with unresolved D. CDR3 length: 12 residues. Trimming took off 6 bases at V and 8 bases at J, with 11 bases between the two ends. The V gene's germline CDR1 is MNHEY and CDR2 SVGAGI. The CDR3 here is CASSRRYHEQFF. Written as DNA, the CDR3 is TGTGCCAGCAGCCGTAGATATCATGAGCAGTTCTTC.

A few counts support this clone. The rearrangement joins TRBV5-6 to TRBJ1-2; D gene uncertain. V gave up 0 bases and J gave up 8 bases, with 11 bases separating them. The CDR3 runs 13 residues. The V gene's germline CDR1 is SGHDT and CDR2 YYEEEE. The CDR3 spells CASSLASGGGYTF. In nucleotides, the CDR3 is TGTGCCAGCAGCTTGGCCTCGGGAGGGGGCTACACCTTC.

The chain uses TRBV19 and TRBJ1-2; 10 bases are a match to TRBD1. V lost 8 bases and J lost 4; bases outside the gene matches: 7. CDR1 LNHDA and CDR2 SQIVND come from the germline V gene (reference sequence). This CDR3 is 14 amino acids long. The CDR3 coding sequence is TGTGCCAGTCAAACCGGGACAGGGGCCTATGGCTACACCTTC. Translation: CASQTGTGAYGYTF.

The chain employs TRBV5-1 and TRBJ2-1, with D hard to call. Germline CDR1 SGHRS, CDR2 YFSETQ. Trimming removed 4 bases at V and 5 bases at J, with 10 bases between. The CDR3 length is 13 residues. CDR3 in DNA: TGCGCCAGCAGCCCATGGGGTAACAATGAGCAGTTCTTC. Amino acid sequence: CASSPWGNNEQFF.

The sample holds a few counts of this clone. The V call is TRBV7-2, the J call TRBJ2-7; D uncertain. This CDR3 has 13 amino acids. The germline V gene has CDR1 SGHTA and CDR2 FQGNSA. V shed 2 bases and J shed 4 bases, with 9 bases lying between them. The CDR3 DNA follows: TGTGCCAGCAGCTTATTCCCTTCTTACGAGCAGTACTTC. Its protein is CASSLFPSYEQYF.